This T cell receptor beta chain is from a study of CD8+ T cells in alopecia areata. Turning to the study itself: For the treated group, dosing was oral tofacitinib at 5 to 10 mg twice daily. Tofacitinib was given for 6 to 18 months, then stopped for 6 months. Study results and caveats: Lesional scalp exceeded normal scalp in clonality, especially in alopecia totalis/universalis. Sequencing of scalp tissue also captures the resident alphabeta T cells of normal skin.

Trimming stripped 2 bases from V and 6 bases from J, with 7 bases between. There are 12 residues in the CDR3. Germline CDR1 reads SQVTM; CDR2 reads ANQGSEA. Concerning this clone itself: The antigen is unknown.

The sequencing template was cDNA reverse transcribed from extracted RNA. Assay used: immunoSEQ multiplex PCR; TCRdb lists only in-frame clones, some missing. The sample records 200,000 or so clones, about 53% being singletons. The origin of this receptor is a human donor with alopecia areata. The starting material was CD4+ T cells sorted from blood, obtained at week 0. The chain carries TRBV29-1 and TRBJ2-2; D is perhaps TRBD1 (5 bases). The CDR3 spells CSVERGPGELFF. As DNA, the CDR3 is TGCAGCGTTGAAAGGGGTCCCGGGGAGCTGTTTTTT.